The source of this TCR beta chain is a study of STAT5B mutations in CD4+ large granular lymphocyte leukemia. Study-wide results and caveats: About a quarter of private leukemic clonotypes occurred rarely in other patients' non-leukemic repertoires. TRBV06-family usage was enriched in top patient clones (8/27) versus controls (2/35). Without HLA matching, higher CD4+ than CD8+ T-LGLL clonality could reflect small sample size.

This clone was observed a few times. Its antigen is as yet unknown. Healthy controls were blood donor buffy coats. This table comes from immunoSEQ multiplex PCR, and its TCRdb copy is limited to in-frame clones, with some not included. The repertoire consists of 25,000 to 35,000 clones, with approximately 80% occurring once and the leading ten covering approximately 2.5%. Germline values: CDR1 SGHRS, CDR2 YFSETQ. V dropped 3 bases and J dropped 7 bases, with 14 bases sitting between them. The CDR3 spans 14 residues. This TCR derives from a human donor in good health. Sequencing input: CD4+ T cells from blood buffy coats. V usage is TRBV5-1 and J usage is TRBJ1-5; possible D gene TRBD1, 5 bases. The CDR3, as DNA: TGCGCCAGCAGCTGGGGAGGGGAGGGACAGCCCCAGCATTTT. This codes for CASSWGGEGQPQHF. Variable domain in full (rest from reference TRBV5-1 and TRBJ1-5): KAGVTQTPRYLIKTRGQQVTLSCSPISGHRSVSWYQQTPGQGLQFLFEYFSETQRNKGNFPGRFSGRQFSNSRSEMNVSTLELGDSALYLCASSWGGEGQPQHFGDGTRLSIL.